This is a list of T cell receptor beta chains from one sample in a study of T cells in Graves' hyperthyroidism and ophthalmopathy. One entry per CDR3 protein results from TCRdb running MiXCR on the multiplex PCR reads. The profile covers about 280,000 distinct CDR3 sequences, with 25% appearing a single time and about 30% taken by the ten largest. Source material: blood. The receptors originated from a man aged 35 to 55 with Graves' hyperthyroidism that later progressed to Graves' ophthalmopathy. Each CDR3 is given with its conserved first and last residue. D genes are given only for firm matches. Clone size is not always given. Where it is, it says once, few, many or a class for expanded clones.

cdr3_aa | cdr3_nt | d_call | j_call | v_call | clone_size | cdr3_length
CATSPFGTDSHIAKNIQYF | TGTGCCACCAGCCCTTTCGGGACGGACTCACACATAGCCAAAAACATTCAGTACTTC | - | TRBJ2-4 | TRBV24-1 | many | 19
CASSRRDRVYSYEQYF | TGTGCCAGCAGTCGCCGGGACAGGGTTTACTCCTACGAGCAGTACTTC | TRBD1 | TRBJ2-7 | TRBV6-2/TRBV6-3 | - | 16
CASSVGDNQPQHF | TGTGCCAGCAGTGTCGGGGACAATCAGCCCCAGCATTTT | - | TRBJ1-5 | TRBV2 | many | 13
CASSYPDRGPQGTEAFF | TGTGCCAGCAGTTACCCGGACAGGGGCCCGCAAGGGACTGAAGCTTTCTTT | TRBD1 | TRBJ1-1 | TRBV6-2/TRBV6-3 | - | 17
CASSGRGGTNTEAFF | TGTGCCAGCAGTGGGCGGGGGGGGACGAACACTGAAGCTTTCTTT | - | TRBJ1-1 | TRBV7-9 | many | 15
CAITDRGHEQYF | TGTGCCATCACGGACAGGGGCCACGAGCAGTACTTC | TRBD1 | TRBJ2-7 | TRBV10-3 | - | 12
CASSIGQRTYEQYF | TGTGCCAGTAGTATTGGACAGCGGACCTACGAGCAGTACTTC | - | TRBJ2-7 | TRBV19 | many | 14
CSLGGARGGTQYF | TGCAGCCTAGGGGGCGCGAGGGGGGGGACCCAGTACTTC | - | TRBJ2-5 | TRBV29-1 | many | 13
CSARGHADQPQHF | TGCAGTGCTAGAGGGCACGCCGATCAGCCCCAGCATTTT | - | TRBJ1-5 | TRBV20-1 | many | 13
CASSLRDSRSGELFF | TGTGCCAGTAGTCTCCGGGACTCCCGGTCCGGGGAGCTGTTTTTT | - | TRBJ2-2 | TRBV19 | many | 15
CASSQDRGSDSPLHF | TGTGCCAGCAGCCAAGACCGGGGCTCGGATTCACCCCTCCACTTT | - | TRBJ1-6 | TRBV4-2 | - | 15
CASSPRWRDHEQYF | TGTGCCAGCAGTCCGCGTTGGCGGGACCACGAGCAGTACTTC | - | TRBJ2-7 | TRBV12-3/TRBV12-4 | - | 14
CASSANNYGYTF | TGTGCCAGCAGTGCCAATAACTATGGCTACACCTTC | - | TRBJ1-2 | TRBV6-1 | many | 12
CASTLLAGLPSTDTQYF | TGTGCCAGCACCCTATTAGCGGGACTCCCTAGCACAGATACGCAGTATTTT | TRBD2 | TRBJ2-3 | TRBV12-3/TRBV12-4 | many | 17
CASHSGNTIYF | TGTGCCAGCCACTCAGGAAACACCATATATTTT | - | TRBJ1-3 | TRBV28 | many | 11
CASSPPGLAGEETQYF | TGCGCCAGCAGCCCTCCGGGACTAGCGGGAGAAGAGACCCAGTACTTC | TRBD2 | TRBJ2-5 | TRBV5-1 | many | 16
CASSRATDNGFYGYTF | TGTGCCAGCAGCCGAGCGACCGATAACGGATTCTATGGCTACACCTTC | - | TRBJ1-2 | TRBV6-2/TRBV6-3 | once | 16
CASSSGGGRGGTQYF | TGTGCCAGCAGTTCAGGTGGAGGGCGGGGTGGGACCCAGTACTTC | - | TRBJ2-5 | TRBV28 | few | 15
CSAEDGSQETQYF | TGCAGTGCGGAAGACGGTAGTCAAGAGACCCAGTACTTC | - | TRBJ2-5 | TRBV20-1 | many | 13
CASSARTSAYEQYF | TGTGCCAGCAGTGCACGGACTAGCGCCTACGAGCAGTACTTC | TRBD2 | TRBJ2-7 | TRBV12-3/TRBV12-4 | many | 14
CASSQAGQGTDYSYEQYF | TGTGCCAGCAGCCAAGCGGGACAGGGGACAGATTACTCCTACGAGCAGTACTTC | TRBD1 | TRBJ2-7 | TRBV3-1 | few | 18
CASSRYPGGANYGYTF | TGTGCCAGCAGCCGTTACCCGGGCGGAGCTAACTATGGCTACACCTTC | - | TRBJ1-2 | TRBV11-1 | many | 16
CASSQNTGFSYEQYF | TGTGCCAGCAGCCAGAACACGGGGTTTAGCTACGAGCAGTACTTC | - | TRBJ2-7 | TRBV4-2 | many | 15
CASSYRDWGRQYF | TGTGCCAGCAGTTACCGGGACTGGGGGCGGCAGTACTTC | - | TRBJ2-7 | TRBV12-3/TRBV12-4 | many | 13
CASSPLAGTGGPYEQYF | TGTGCCAGCAGCCCACTTGCCGGGACAGGGGGCCCCTACGAGCAGTACTTC | TRBD1 | TRBJ2-7 | TRBV7-6 | - | 17
CASSRHGGLAGGEGEQYF | TGTGCCAGCAGCAGACACGGCGGACTAGCGGGAGGGGAGGGCGAGCAGTACTTC | TRBD2 | TRBJ2-7 | TRBV11-2 | many | 18
CASTPLMRGYF | TGTGCCAGCACTCCTCTCATGCGAGGGTACTTC | - | TRBJ2-7 | TRBV7-4 | many | 11
CATSRDRDAGAPRPQHF | TGTGCCACCAGCAGAGATCGCGACGCGGGGGCCCCCCGACCCCAGCATTTT | - | TRBJ1-5 | TRBV15 | - | 17
CASSATTGGFYGYTF | TGCGCCAGCAGCGCTACGACAGGGGGCTTTTATGGCTACACCTTC | TRBD1 | TRBJ1-2 | TRBV5-1 | many | 15
CASSDLQGASNQPQHF | TGTGCCAGCAGTGATCTCCAGGGGGCTAGCAATCAGCCCCAGCATTTT | TRBD1 | TRBJ1-5 | TRBV2 | - | 16
CAWSYNGGELFF | TGTGCCTGGAGCTACAATGGCGGGGAGCTGTTTTTT | - | TRBJ2-2 | TRBV30 | many | 12
CAGRDRSTGELFF | TGTGCCGGCCGGGACAGAAGCACCGGGGAGCTGTTTTTT | TRBD1 | TRBJ2-2 | TRBV6-2/TRBV6-3 | many | 13
CASSVRWEEAGELFF | TGTGCCAGCAGTGTGAGGTGGGAAGAGGCCGGGGAGCTGTTTTTT | - | TRBJ2-2 | TRBV2 | many | 15
CSARGLPPTTGELFF | TGCAGCGCGCGTGGGTTGCCTCCTACCACCGGGGAGCTGTTTTTT | - | TRBJ2-2 | TRBV29-1 | - | 15
CASSNRYTGSF | TGTGCCAGCAGTAACCGATACACGGGGTCTTTC | - | TRBJ2-6 | TRBV6-5 | many | 11
CASSLEVGEAFF | TGTGCCAGCAGCTTAGAAGTGGGTGAAGCTTTCTTT | - | TRBJ1-1 | TRBV7-2 | - | 12
CASGSGVTSGRWNNEQFF | TGTGCCAGCGGCTCCGGTGTGACTAGCGGGAGGTGGAACAATGAGCAGTTCTTC | TRBD2 | TRBJ2-1 | TRBV12-3/TRBV12-4 | - | 18